This T cell receptor (beta chain) emerged from a study of cytomegalovirus exposure and HLA in healthy donors. As for the study in general: Findings of an earlier analysis included roughly 120 million unique TCR beta sequences from 180 million or so T cells. Overall study findings and caveats: Equally common other TCR beta chains were less clonally expanded than HLA-associated ones, a later analysis found.

CDR1 and CDR2 from the germline V gene are SGHKS and YYEKEE (reference sequence). The length of the CDR3 is 17 residues. V was shortened by 0 bases and J by 0 bases, with 15 bases between the two germline ends. The PCR had 60 Vbeta and 13 Jbeta primers. Clones were sequenced by immunoSEQ multiplex PCR, and TCRdb holds only the in-frame ones, with some missing. The sample has around 200,000 clones, roughly 80% seen once; the top ten hold around 1.5%. Note on this clone: As yet, its antigen is unknown.

These donors counted as nominally healthy when sampled, but unrecorded immune exposures were likely. V usage is TRBV5-5 and J usage is TRBJ1-1; D perhaps matches TRBD1 (5 bases). Sample: PBMCs. The TCR originated in a man over 45 in good health and CMV-seronegative. CDR3 sequence reads: CASSLVRQGGLNTEAFF. The CDR3 DNA is TGTGCCAGCAGCTTGGTCAGGCAGGGAGGGTTGAACACTGAAGCTTTCTTT.